A single sample is the source of the 28 T cell receptor beta chains below, sequenced in a study of metastatic and nonmetastatic thyroid tumors. TCRdb re-clonotyped the PCR reads via MiXCR. Here the sample spans about 20,000 clones, 21% being singletons. Thyroid surgery had not been preceded by any treatment in any patient. Sequenced: tumor tissue. All receptors derive from a female donor with papillary thyroid cancer or a benign thyroid nodule (not recorded which). Some clones in this sample may be carry-over from other donors' samples.

This clone was observed at least ten times. The chain carries TRBV20-1 and TRBJ2-7; 12 bases are a match to TRBD2. Trimming took 2 bases from V and 3 from J; bases not matched to a gene: 8. CDR1 is DFQATT and CDR2 is SNEGSKA in the germline V gene (reference sequence). The CDR3 is 16 residues long. CDR3 DNA sequence: TGCAGTGCTAGATGGGCTAGCGGGAGGGTCAACTACGAGCAGTACTTC. Translating gives CSARWASGRVNYEQYF.

There are a few counts of this clone. V and J are TRBV19 and TRBJ2-7, with 8 bases aligning to TRBD1. The CDR3 has 15 residues. In germline, CDR1 is LNHDA, CDR2 SQIVND (reference sequence). J was trimmed by 4 bases and V by 5 bases; bases with no gene match: 10. In DNA, the CDR3 is TGTGCCAGTAGTTCAAGAACAGGGGGACGATACGAGCAGTACTTC. This encodes CASSSRTGGRYEQYF. The variable domain in full, completed from reference TRBV19 and TRBJ2-7, reads DGGITQSPKYLFRKEGQNVTLSCEQNLNHDAMYWYRQDPGQGLRLIYYSQIVNDFQKGDIAEGYSVSREKKESFPLTVTSAQKNPTAFYLCASSSRTGGRYEQYFGPGTRLTVT.

This clone was detected many times. The DNA of the CDR3 is TGTGCCAGTAGTATTGGGGGAAGTGGCTACACCTTC. Translating it yields CASSIGGSGYTF. This sequence joins TRBV19 and TRBJ1-2; maybe TRBD1 (5 bases). Trimming removed 3 bases at V and 7 bases at J, with 9 bases between. Germline V gene lookup returns CDR1 LNHDA and CDR2 SQIVND (reference sequence). The CDR3 has 12 residues.

The sample holds many counts of this clone. The chain carries TRBV18 and TRBJ1-3; D possibly corresponds to TRBD1 (6 bases). The CDR3 has 16 amino acids. V dropped 3 bases and J dropped 0 bases, with 12 bases sitting between them. Germline CDR1 KGHSH, CDR2 LQKENI. CDR3 residues: CASSPLQGSSGNTIYF. The CDR3 bases are TGTGCCAGCTCACCGCTACAGGGAAGCTCTGGAAACACCATATATTTT.

This chain uses TRBV18 with TRBJ2-7; D is perhaps TRBD1 (6 bases). CDR1 and CDR2 from the germline V gene are KGHSH and LQKENI. CDR3 size: 13 residues. V lost 3 bases and J 3 bases, leaving 9 bases between the germline ends. CDR3 in amino acids: CASSPRDNYEQYF. CDR3 DNA: TGTGCCAGCTCACCGAGGGACAACTACGAGCAGTACTTC.

The J gene is TRBJ2-5, the V gene TRBV11-2; D ambiguous. CDR3 length: 13 residues. Germline V lookup: CDR1 SGHAT, CDR2 FQNNGV. Trimming shortened V by 1 base and J by 2 bases, and 5 bases separated the two germline ends. CDR3 protein: CASSLGGQETQYF. CDR3 nucleotides: TGTGCCAGCAGCTTAGGGGGACAAGAGACCCAGTACTTC. Filled out from reference TRBV11-2 and TRBJ2-5, the complete variable domain reads EAGVAQSPRYKIIEKRQSVAFWCNPISGHATLYWYQQILGQGPKLLIQFQNNGVVDDSQLPKDRFSAERLKGVDSTLKIQPAKLEDSAVYLCASSLGGQETQYFGPGTRLLVL.

This clone was observed at least ten times. This chain links TRBV6-2 or TRBV6-3 with TRBJ1-1; TRBD1 agrees at 7 bases. CDR3 length equals 16 residues. The J segment lost 5 bases and the V segment lost 6 bases, leaving 15 bases of the junction unmatched. Germline V gene lookup returns CDR1 MNHEY and CDR2 SVGEGT. Here the CDR3 reads CASSYSVETGPTEAFF. In nucleotides, the CDR3 is TGTGCCAGCAGCTATTCGGTGGAGACAGGGCCTACTGAAGCTTTCTTT.

The CDR3 loop reads CAIIAGTGVGYTF. As DNA, the CDR3 is TGTGCCATCATTGCCGGGACAGGGGTTGGCTACACCTTC. The chain joins TRBV2 to TRBJ1-2, with TRBD1 identical over 10 bases. J was trimmed by 7 bases and V by 10 bases; bases with no gene match: 9. Germline CDR1 and CDR2: SNHLY and FYNNEI. CDR3 size: 13 residues.

This sequence joins TRBV2 and TRBJ1-3, with D perhaps TRBD1 (5 bases). V lost 3 bases and J lost 3, with 6 bases in between. The CDR3 extends over 13 amino acids. The germline V gene has CDR1 SNHLY and CDR2 FYNNEI. This chain's CDR3 is CASSDGGGNTIYF. The CDR3 DNA reads TGTGCCAGCAGTGATGGGGGTGGAAACACCATATATTTT.

With respect to this clone: A much larger clone sits a single nucleotide away, making a read error possible. Different DNA sequences within this sample yield the same CDR3. The chain employs TRBV14 and TRBJ2-2; D possibly corresponds to TRBD1 (6 bases). CDR3 length: 15 amino acids. CDR1 SGHDN and CDR2 FVKESK come from the germline V gene. The CDR3 coding sequence is TGTGCCAGCAGTCAAGGGACAAGGGAAGTCGGGGAGCTGTTTTTT. This translates into CASSQGTREVGELFF.

In the case of this clone: A much larger clone lies a single base off, so this may be a read error. The chain is built from TRBV29-1 and TRBJ2-7, with D unclear. With 7 bases removed from V and 0 bases from J, the gap between germline ends came to 16 bases. Germline values: CDR1 SQVTM, CDR2 ANQGSEA. There are 14 residues in the CDR3. In DNA form, the CDR3 reads TGCAGCGCCCTAAGCGACAAAAACTCCTACGAGCAGTACTTC. The encoded protein is CSALSDKNSYEQYF.

CDR3 sequence reads: CAWSAGTSGYEQYF. CDR3 nucleotides: TGTGCCTGGAGCGCCGGGACTAGCGGCTACGAGCAGTACTTC. V usage is TRBV30 and J usage is TRBJ2-7; 11 bases map to TRBD2. Germline trimming cut 3 bases from V and 3 bases from J; bases unmatched to any gene: 4. Germline lookup yields CDR1 GTSNPN and CDR2 SVGIG (reference sequence). The CDR3 is made up of 14 amino acids.

V usage is TRBV6-1 and J usage is TRBJ2-7; 9 positions agree with TRBD2. Germline V lookup: CDR1 MNHNS, CDR2 SASEGT. The V and J ends lost 5 bases and 2 bases, in that order; junction bases with no gene match: 10. CDR3 length: 16 residues. This chain's CDR3 is CASSPLIAGVPYEQYF. In DNA, the CDR3 is TGTGCCAGCAGTCCTCTAATAGCGGGAGTTCCCTACGAGCAGTACTTC.

This clone has ten or more counts. The chain has TRBV2 and TRBJ1-2; D unresolved. The CDR3 is 12 residues long. CDR1 SNHLY and CDR2 FYNNEI come from the germline V gene. Between the trimmed V and J ends, which lost 6 bases and 5 bases, there was a span of 10 bases. The CDR3 region is CASRSLGYGYTF. The CDR3 nucleotides are TGTGCCAGCAGGTCATTGGGGTATGGCTACACCTTC.

In its sample, this clone was seen many times. This may come from a read error, since a much larger clone is one base off. V gene TRBV4-1 combines with J gene TRBJ2-1; D unresolved. This CDR3 has 11 residues. V was trimmed by 1 base and J by 12 bases, leaving 7 bases between them. The germline V gene has CDR1 MGHRA and CDR2 YSYEKL. CDR3 in amino acids: CASSQVGGQFF. In DNA form, the CDR3 reads TGCGCCAGCAGCCAAGTGGGTGGGCAGTTCTTC.

This clone occurred many times. V is TRBV7-9 and J is TRBJ2-7; D might be TRBD1 (5 bases). The CDR3 length is 15 residues. Germline V gene sequence: CDR1 SEHNR, CDR2 FQNEAQ (reference sequence). V dropped 1 base and J dropped 2 bases, with 12 bases sitting between them. CDR3 amino acids: CASSLGPRAPYEQYF. The CDR3 region has the DNA TGTGCCAGCAGCTTAGGTCCCAGGGCCCCCTACGAGCAGTACTTC.

The table lists this clone with a few counts. The chain recombines TRBV6-2 or TRBV6-3 with TRBJ2-7, with 9 bases aligning to TRBD1. Germline CDR1 is MNHEY and CDR2 is SVGEGT. V gave up 4 bases and J gave up 5 bases; unmatched junction bases: 6. The CDR3 has 14 residues. DNA for the CDR3: TGTGCCAGCAGTTTTGGGACAGGGCCACACGAGCAGTACTTC. Encoded protein: CASSFGTGPHEQYF.

The table lists this clone with many counts. The chain couples TRBV6-1 to TRBJ2-5; 8 positions match TRBD2. The CDR3 loop spans 12 amino acids. Germline V gene lookup returns CDR1 MNHNS and CDR2 SASEGT. V shed 6 bases, J shed 5 bases, and the junction held 2 bases outside the gene matches. CDR3 in amino acids: CASRGLGETQYF. For the CDR3, the DNA is TGTGCCAGCAGGGGACTAGGGGAGACCCAGTACTTC.

The chain employs TRBV20-1 and TRBJ2-3; D is uncertain. The CDR3 is 13 amino acids. CDR1 and CDR2 from the germline V gene are DFQATT and SNEGSKA (reference sequence). V lost 4 bases to trimming and J lost 0 bases, with 8 bases between them. CDR3 loop: CSAKIPSTDTQYF. DNA of the CDR3: TGCAGTGCTAAGATCCCTAGCACAGATACGCAGTATTTT.

The chain recombines TRBV28 with TRBJ1-5; TRBD1 matches at 9 bases. CDR3 length equals 14 residues. The V gene end was trimmed by 6 bases and the J gene end by 2 bases; junction bases not matched to a gene: 2. CDR1 is MDHEN and CDR2 is SYDVKM in the germline V gene. CDR3 in DNA: TGTGCCAGCAGACGGGACAGGGGCAATCAGCCCCAGCATTTT. The encoded protein is CASRRDRGNQPQHF.

This clone was found many times. The rearrangement links TRBV29-1 to TRBJ2-7, with D possibly TRBD1 on 6 matching bases. The CDR3 spans 14 residues. Trimming removed 7 bases from V and 2 bases from J, with 18 bases in between. Germline V CDR1 and CDR2: SQVTM, ANQGSEA. The CDR3 bases are TGCAGCGCCCTCCCCGGGACAAATACCTACGAGCAGTACTTC. It is translated as CSALPGTNTYEQYF.

This clone was counted at least ten times. The rearrangement uses TRBV15 and TRBJ2-1; maybe TRBD2 (5 bases). V gave up 5 bases and J gave up 0 bases, with 14 bases separating them. The CDR3 runs 16 residues. The germline V gene has CDR1 LNHNV and CDR2 YYDKDF (reference sequence). The CDR3 DNA reads TGTGCCACCAGCGGTCGGACTGCCAGCTCCTACAATGAGCAGTTCTTC. As protein: CATSGRTASSYNEQFF.

This clone was seen repeatedly, ten times or more. The V and J genes are TRBV7-9 and TRBJ2-5; 9 bases map to TRBD2. From germline, CDR1 is SEHNR and CDR2 FQNEAQ (reference sequence). The ends lost 5 bases at V and 2 bases at J; junction bases unmatched: 6. The length of the CDR3 is 15 residues. The CDR3 nucleotides read TGTGCCAGCAGCCCTCGGACTAGCGTACAAGAGACCCAGTACTTC. Protein product: CASSPRTSVQETQYF.

This clone appeared many times. This chain connects TRBV11-2 to TRBJ1-1; D remains unclear. Trimming shortened V by 1 base and J by 5 bases, and 5 bases separated the two germline ends. The length of the CDR3 is 12 residues. Germline CDR1 SGHAT, CDR2 FQNNGV. The CDR3, as DNA: TGTGCCAGCAGCTTAGCGGGGACTGAAGCTTTCTTT. Its protein product is CASSLAGTEAFF.

By its share, this clone is medium-sized (0.01 to 0.1%). V usage is TRBV20-1 and J usage is TRBJ2-1; D is undetermined. V gave up 0 bases and J gave up 6 bases, with 6 bases separating them. This CDR3 region has 12 residues. The germline V gene has CDR1 DFQATT and CDR2 SNEGSKA (reference sequence). The CDR3 sequence is CSARDWSNEQFF. DNA for the CDR3: TGCAGTGCTAGAGATTGGAGCAATGAGCAGTTCTTC.

This clone was counted a few times. This sequence joins TRBV28 and TRBJ2-1; possibly TRBD2 for D (6 bases). The CDR3 has 17 amino acids. The germline V gene encodes CDR1 MDHEN and CDR2 SYDVKM. Trimming removed 2 bases at V and 4 bases at J, with 18 bases between. The CDR3 DNA reads as TGTGCCAGCAGTTTAGATAGGTTAGCGGAGGATTACAATGAGCAGTTCTTC. It is translated as CASSLDRLAEDYNEQFF.

This clone came up many times. This chain links TRBV6-5 with TRBJ2-3; D gene uncertain. The CDR3 has 14 residues. Trimming cost V 2 bases and J 3 bases, with 9 bases left between them. Germline V CDR1 and CDR2: MNHEY, SVGAGI. Here the CDR3 DNA reads TGTGCCAGCAGTTACCCGGAATGGACAGATACGCAGTATTTT. Translation gives CASSYPEWTDTQYF.

This clone was observed at least ten times. This chain joins TRBV7-3 and TRBJ2-1; D is ambiguous. Per the germline V gene, CDR1 is SGHTA and CDR2 is FQGTGA. V was cut by 5 bases and J by 4 bases, with 15 bases left in between. The CDR3 loop spans 15 amino acids. CDR3 sequence reads: CASSPGSGSYNEQFF. Written as DNA, the CDR3 is TGTGCCAGCAGCCCTGGGTCGGGCTCTTACAATGAGCAGTTCTTC.